This entry lists 6 T cell receptor beta chains sequenced from one sample in a study of T-cell memory formation after mild COVID-19. Each CDR3 protein gets one entry after TCRdb re-called the 5' RACE reads with MiXCR. The sample carries hundreds of thousands of distinct CDR3 sequences, 17% recorded once. Material: PBMCs or a T cell subset sorted from them (not recorded which). These receptors originate from an adult woman who had mild COVID-19 (a few samples of this study predate the infection). Cell type and time point are not known.

This chain joins TRBV10-3 and TRBJ2-7, with 11 nucleotides matching TRBD2. The CDR3 loop spans 15 amino acids. Trimming removed 6 bases from V and 3 bases from J; junction bases left unmatched: 7. From germline, CDR1 is ENHRY and CDR2 SYGVKD. In DNA form, the CDR3 reads TGTGCCATCAGCGGTACTAGCGGGAGACTCTACGAGCAGTACTTC. It translates to CAISGTSGRLYEQYF.

In this sample, this clonotype turned up a few times. The genes are TRBV6-5 and TRBJ2-5; D unresolved. Trimming took off 0 bases at V and 5 bases at J, with 10 bases between the two ends. The germline V gene encodes CDR1 MNHEY and CDR2 SVGAGI. This CDR3 comprises 14 residues. The CDR3 reads CASSYSWVRETQYF. For the CDR3, the DNA is TGTGCCAGCAGTTACTCGTGGGTGAGGGAGACCCAGTACTTC.

This chain joins TRBV14 and TRBJ2-5; D ambiguous. Trimming removed 4 bases at V and 3 bases at J, with 15 bases between. Germline CDR1 and CDR2: SGHDN and FVKESK. There are 15 residues in the CDR3. CDR3 sequence: CASSRGRQPKETQYF. CDR3 bases: TGTGCCAGCAGCCGGGGTCGGCAGCCCAAAGAGACCCAGTACTTC.

This clonotype was recorded at least ten times. An end of the junction differs from the germline gene, which may be a read error. The V call is TRBV12-3 or TRBV12-4, the J call TRBJ2-1, with TRBD2 matching 10 bases. CDR3 length: 14 amino acids. The CDR3 sequence: CASSVAGGYNEQFF. The DNA for the CDR3 is TGTGCCAGCAGTGTAGCGGGGGGATACAATGAGCAGTTCTTC.

In its sample, this clonotype was seen a few times. This rearrangement joins TRBV7-6 to TRBJ2-3; TRBD2 matches 7 bases. Looked up from germline, CDR1 is SGHVS and CDR2 is FNYEAQ. Unmatched junction bases numbered 13, after V lost 5 bases and J lost 2 bases. The CDR3 has 17 amino acids. The CDR3 DNA follows: TGTGCCAGCAGCCCCCGCGAGGATAGCGGGTACACAGATACGCAGTATTTT. Its protein is CASSPREDSGYTDTQYF. Together with reference TRBV7-6 and TRBJ2-3, the CDR3 gives the full variable domain: GAGVSQSPRYKVTKRGQDVALRCDPISGHVSLYWYRQALGQGPEFLTYFNYEAQQDKSGLPNDRFSAERPEGSISTLTIQRTEQRDSAMYRCASSPREDSGYTDTQYFGPGTRLTVL.

This clonotype turned up a few times. The rearrangement joins TRBV6-5 to TRBJ2-3; 11 nucleotides line up with TRBD1. This CDR3 is 13 amino acids long. J was trimmed by 5 bases and V by 6 bases; bases with no gene match: 1. Per the germline V gene, CDR1 is MNHEY and CDR2 is SVGAGI. CDR3 sequence (DNA): TGTGCCAGCAGGGGGACAGGGGGAGATACGCAGTATTTT. Encoded protein: CASRGTGGDTQYF.